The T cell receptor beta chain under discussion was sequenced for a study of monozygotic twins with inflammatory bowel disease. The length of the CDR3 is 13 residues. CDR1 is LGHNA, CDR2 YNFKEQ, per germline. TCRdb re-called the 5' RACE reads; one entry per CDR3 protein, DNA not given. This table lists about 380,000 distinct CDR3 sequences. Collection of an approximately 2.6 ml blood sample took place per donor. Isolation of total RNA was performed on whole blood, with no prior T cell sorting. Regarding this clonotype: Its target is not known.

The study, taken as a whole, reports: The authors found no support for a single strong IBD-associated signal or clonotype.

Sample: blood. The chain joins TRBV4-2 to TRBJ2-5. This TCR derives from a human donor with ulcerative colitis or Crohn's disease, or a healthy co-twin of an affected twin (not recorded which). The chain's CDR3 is CASSQVLGETQYF.